The T cell receptor beta chain under discussion was sequenced for a study of regulatory T cells in long-lasting Graves disease listed by TCRdb under 2021. Study-wide context: Patients with newly diagnosed Graves' disease had been on antithyroid drugs for under 3 months. Peripheral blood TCR sequencing and RNA sequencing compared persistent Graves' disease patients with newly diagnosed Graves' disease patients. A total of roughly 35 samples underwent TCR sequencing: around 13 from persistent and some 20 from newly diagnosed Graves' disease patients. The study was conducted in China and was registered as a clinical trial.

The library was generated by multiplex PCR. This sample was sequenced with an Illumina HiSeq 4000. To build TCR beta libraries, CDR3 regions were amplified by Arm-PCR using iRepertoire HTBI primers. Before sequencing, the PCR products went through gel purification. For the original study's pipeline: Across samples, 62 TRBV and 13 to 15 TRBJ segments were identified and used for gene usage analysis of CDR3 amino acid clonotypes. COPE and FqMerger were used to merge the filtered high-quality paired reads into contigs. Contigs were aligned with BLAST to IMGT TRBV, TRBD and TRBJ reference genes, and CDR3 was defined per IMGT. Highly expanded clones were defined as clonotypes with a frequency above 0.1%. Repertoire diversity was measured by Shannon entropy, and V-J evenness by the Gini coefficient. A clonotype was considered public if more than one individual shared it. Using fastp at Q25 and MiXCR, TCRdb reprocessed the public reads and kept productive beta chains. Each entry is one CDR3 protein sequence, shown with its most common DNA and genes. TCRdb, rather than the study authors, made the V and J calls. The sample has about 540,000 distinct CDR3 sequences on record, about 13% of them singletons. The ten largest clones add up to roughly a tenth of the sample.

What the study reported, not specific to this receptor: Sequencing and analysis were limited to the TCR beta chain. Preferential use of TRBV28, TRBJ1-2 and TRBJ2-5 was observed in persistent disease, whereas TRBV20-1 and TRBJ2-1 were favored in newly diagnosed disease. The authors noted that the small sample size was a limitation that may lower accuracy. The study examined only peripheral blood because the primary lesion, thyroid tissue, could not be accessed. A larger number of public clonotypes was shared among persistent patients (around 2,500) than among newly diagnosed patients (around 970). Compared with newly diagnosed patients, persistent Graves' disease patients had lower TCR Shannon entropy and fewer highly expanded clones, which suggests clonal expansion.

CDR3 length: 19 amino acids, cysteine to phenylalanine. CDR3 DNA is the only sequence kept; it has 57 bases, read in frame from the first base. Compared with germline, V lacks 1 base and J lacks 0 bases; bases without a gene match: 8. The time point label, as the study defines it: newly diagnosed GD, antithyroid drugs for less than 3 months. RNA was extracted from PBMCs in TRIzol for both TCR sequencing and RNA sequencing. The diagnosis of Graves' disease followed American Thyroid Association guidelines. Recruitment of patients was carried out at an endocrinology department in Xi'an, China. Each patient gave approximately 8.8 milliliters of peripheral blood, collected in an EDTA anticoagulant tube. Ficoll Paque Plus density gradient separation was used to isolate PBMCs, and no additional T cell sorting was done. An Agilent 2100 Bioanalyzer and agarose gel were used to check RNA quality, and a NanoDrop 2000 was used to measure RNA concentration.

This clonotype was counted at least ten times. No cognate antigen has been identified for it. Base qualities are not recorded, but no much larger clone differs from it by a single base. The same sample was also used in a study of T cells in Graves' hyperthyroidism and ophthalmopathy. As the second study states: A patient counted as having stable Graves' hyperthyroidism if no progression to ophthalmopathy occurred over 18 months of follow-up. The hyperthyroidism patients were between 18 and 65 years old and newly diagnosed, with a disease duration of less than 2 months. Patients with uncontrolled infections, other autoimmune diseases, pregnancy or lactation were excluded. Diagnoses were established on the basis of clinical symptoms, serum thyroxine and TRAb, thyroid ultrasound, and orbital computed tomography. For the first round of RT-PCR on the TCR CDR3, the HTBI primer set was used together with the Qiagen OneStep RT-PCR kit. Most expanded thyroid clonotypes (frequency above 0.001) were also found in blood, which suggests that blood repertoires may mirror thyroid immune responses. A 13 V-J signature model separated ophthalmopathy from stable hyperthyroidism, with approximately 87% sensitivity and 81% to 82% specificity in cross-validation and 80%/75% in testing. In validation, the model predicted progression to ophthalmopathy a median of 6.5 months before onset, with roughly 70% sensitivity and roughly 79% specificity. To identify distinguishing TCR V-J signatures, a discovery cohort of 90 to 100 patients was used, comprising 43 with Graves' ophthalmopathy and about 59 with stable Graves' hyperthyroidism. Whether ophthalmopathy could be predicted prospectively was tested in an independent validation cohort made up of about 18 hyperthyroidism patients plus 17 patients who later progressed to ophthalmopathy. The 100 or so discovery patients were randomly split 7:3 into training and test sets. The study also compared thyroid tissue and blood T-cell repertoires from more than 5 Graves' hyperthyroidism patients. Following sampling, methimazole starting at 30 mg daily was given to hyperthyroidism patients, and high-dose intravenous methylprednisolone was given to ophthalmopathy patients. Libraries were constructed in a second round of multiplex PCR, after which size selection and purification were carried out. Sequencing of the libraries was done on an Illumina HiSeq2000 using paired-end 100 bp reads. Raw data were processed with SOAPnuke, discarding reads with adapters, uncalled bases, mean Phred below 15, or no exact constant-primer or identifier match. High-quality paired reads were merged with COPE v1.2.5, and unique nucleotide sequences were defined as clonotypes. Clonotypes were aligned to IMGT TRBV, TRBD and TRBJ reference segments using MiTCR v1.1. The analysis was restricted to V-J combinations with a frequency above 0.0001, which together covered around 99% of the repertoires. The TCS score was defined as F50 (clonal expansion) divided by E x V (chaos), with BLOSUM62-based TCRdist calculated between CDR3 peptides within each V-J. Welch's t-statistics and random forest reduced roughly 530 V-J features to around 14, which were used in a naive Bayes classifier (R e1071). Sample size was not statistically predetermined, and investigators were not blinded to group allocation. According to the paper, TCR Vbeta CDR3 sequencing was carried out on over 130 peripheral blood samples, which came from fewer than 50 ophthalmopathy, 75 or so hyperthyroidism and roughly 17 progressor patients.

The chain was built from TRBV12-3 or TRBV12-4 and TRBJ2-3; 12 central bases correspond to TRBD2. The receptor was isolated from a man younger than 45 with Graves disease. Donor details come from another sample of the same person, matched by shared clones. Sequenced here: peripheral blood mononuclear cells (PBMCs), sampled at new diagnosis, from a patient treated with antithyroid drugs. The CDR3: CASSLGLTSGSGSTDTQYF. In nucleotides, the sequence is TGTGCCAGCAGTTTAGGTCTGACTAGCGGGAGCGGGAGCACAGATACGCAGTATTTT.